This T cell receptor (beta chain) comes out of a study of blood T cell repertoires in COVID-19. Study context: Spain, Italy and the United States supplied samples that represented acute and convalescent COVID-19. From T cells, B-cell-depleted T cells, or PBMCs came the material, which was cDNA or gDNA.

Study processing details: Reference gene primer amplification gave nucleated cell count estimates. Sequencing was performed with immunoSEQ multiplex PCR; in TCRdb, only in-frame clones are kept and a portion is missing. V and J calls and clone size come straight from that table; D and trimming were deduced from the DNA. The repertoire has roughly 260,000 clones, about four fifths of them found once; the top ten carry about 4.5%. The V gene's germline CDR1 is SGHRS and CDR2 YFSETQ. The CDR3 loop spans 15 amino acids. The sample taken for sequencing was peripheral blood. The receptor was derived from a woman in her 70s with acute or convalescent COVID-19. V is TRBV5-1 and J is TRBJ1-3, with unresolved D. The DNA matches TRBJ2-2 better at its end, which makes the J call doubtful. CDR3 region: CASSLDVTGTGELFF. The CDR3, as DNA: TGCGCCAGCAGCTTGGACGTGACGGGCACCGGGGAGCTGTTTTTT.